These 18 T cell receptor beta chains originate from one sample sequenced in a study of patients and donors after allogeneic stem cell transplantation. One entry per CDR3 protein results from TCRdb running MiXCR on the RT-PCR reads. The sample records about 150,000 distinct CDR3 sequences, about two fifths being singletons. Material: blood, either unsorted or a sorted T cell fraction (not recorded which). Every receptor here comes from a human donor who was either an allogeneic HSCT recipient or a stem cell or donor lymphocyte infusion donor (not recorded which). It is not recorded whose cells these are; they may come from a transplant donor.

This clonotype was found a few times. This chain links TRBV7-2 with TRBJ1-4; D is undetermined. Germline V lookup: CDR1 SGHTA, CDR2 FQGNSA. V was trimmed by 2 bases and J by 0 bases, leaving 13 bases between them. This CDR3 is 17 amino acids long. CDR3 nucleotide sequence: TGTGCCAGCAGCTTAACGTGGCGCTCTGCAACTAATGAAAAACTGTTTTTT. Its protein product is CASSLTWRSATNEKLFF.

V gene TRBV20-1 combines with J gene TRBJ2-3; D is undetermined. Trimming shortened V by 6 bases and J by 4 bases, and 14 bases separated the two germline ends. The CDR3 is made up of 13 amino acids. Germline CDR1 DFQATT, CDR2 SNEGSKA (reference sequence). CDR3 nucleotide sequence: TGCAGTGCCGAGCAGGCCTTCGCAGATACGCAGTATTTT. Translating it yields CSAEQAFADTQYF.

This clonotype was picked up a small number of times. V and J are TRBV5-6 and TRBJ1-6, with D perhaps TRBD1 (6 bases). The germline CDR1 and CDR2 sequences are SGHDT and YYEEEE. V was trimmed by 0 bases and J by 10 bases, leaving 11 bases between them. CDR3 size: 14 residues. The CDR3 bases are TGTGCCAGCAGCTTGGAAACAGGGAGCTCACCCCTCCACTTT. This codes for CASSLETGSSPLHF.

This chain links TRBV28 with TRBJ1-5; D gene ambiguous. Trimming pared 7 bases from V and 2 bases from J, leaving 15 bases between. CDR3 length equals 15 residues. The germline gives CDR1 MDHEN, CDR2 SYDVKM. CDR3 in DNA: TGTGCCAGCACCGTCTGGGGTACCCGCAATCAGCCCCAGCATTTT. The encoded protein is CASTVWGTRNQPQHF.

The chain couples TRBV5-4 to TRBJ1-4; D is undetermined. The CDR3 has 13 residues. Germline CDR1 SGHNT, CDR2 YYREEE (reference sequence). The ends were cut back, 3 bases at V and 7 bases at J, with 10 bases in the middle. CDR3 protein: CASSSGPFEKLFF. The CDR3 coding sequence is TGTGCCAGCAGCTCCGGGCCCTTTGAAAAACTGTTTTTT.

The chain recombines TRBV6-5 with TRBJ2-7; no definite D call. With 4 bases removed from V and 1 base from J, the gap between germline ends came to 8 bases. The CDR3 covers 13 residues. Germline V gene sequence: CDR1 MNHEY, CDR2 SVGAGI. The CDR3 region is CASSFGPSYEQYV. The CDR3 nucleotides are TGTGCCAGCAGTTTCGGGCCTTCCTACGAGCAGTACGTC.

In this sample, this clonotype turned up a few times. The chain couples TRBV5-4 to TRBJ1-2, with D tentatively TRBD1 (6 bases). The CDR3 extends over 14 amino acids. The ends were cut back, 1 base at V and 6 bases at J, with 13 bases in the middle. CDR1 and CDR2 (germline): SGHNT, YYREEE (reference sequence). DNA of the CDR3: TGTGCCAGCAGCTTGACGAGGGGGTTTAATGGCTACACCTTC. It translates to CASSLTRGFNGYTF.

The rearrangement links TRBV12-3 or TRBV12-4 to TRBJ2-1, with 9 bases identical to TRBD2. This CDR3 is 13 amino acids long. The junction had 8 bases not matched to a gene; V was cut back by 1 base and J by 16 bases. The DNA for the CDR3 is TGTGCCAGCAGTTTAGAGGGCGGGGGGGCCGTCTTCTTC. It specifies CASSLEGGGAVFF.

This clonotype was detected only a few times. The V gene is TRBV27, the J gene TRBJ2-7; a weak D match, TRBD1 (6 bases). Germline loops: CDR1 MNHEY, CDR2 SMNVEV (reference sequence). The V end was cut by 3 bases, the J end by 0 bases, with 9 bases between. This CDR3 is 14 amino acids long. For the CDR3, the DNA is TGTGCCAGCAGTTTGTGGGGGCCCTCCTACGAGCAGTACTTC. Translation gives CASSLWGPSYEQYF.

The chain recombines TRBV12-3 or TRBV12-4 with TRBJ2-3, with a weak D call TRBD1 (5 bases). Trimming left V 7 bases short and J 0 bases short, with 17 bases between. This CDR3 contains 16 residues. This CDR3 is CASTTFDRLSTDTQYF. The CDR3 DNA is TGTGCCAGCACCACCTTTGACAGACTTAGCACAGATACGCAGTATTTT.

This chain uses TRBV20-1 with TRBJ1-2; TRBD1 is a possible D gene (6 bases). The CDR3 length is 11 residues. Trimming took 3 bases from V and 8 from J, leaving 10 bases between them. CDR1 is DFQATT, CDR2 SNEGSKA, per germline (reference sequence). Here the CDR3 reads CSASHRAGYTF. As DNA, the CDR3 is TGCAGTGCTAGCCACAGGGCCGGCTACACCTTC.

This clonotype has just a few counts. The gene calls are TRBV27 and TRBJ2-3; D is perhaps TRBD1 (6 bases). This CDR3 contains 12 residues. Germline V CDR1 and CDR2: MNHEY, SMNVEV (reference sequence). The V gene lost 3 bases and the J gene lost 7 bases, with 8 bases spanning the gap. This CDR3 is CASSFRGNTQYF. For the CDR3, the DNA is TGTGCCAGCAGTTTCAGGGGAAATACGCAGTATTTT.

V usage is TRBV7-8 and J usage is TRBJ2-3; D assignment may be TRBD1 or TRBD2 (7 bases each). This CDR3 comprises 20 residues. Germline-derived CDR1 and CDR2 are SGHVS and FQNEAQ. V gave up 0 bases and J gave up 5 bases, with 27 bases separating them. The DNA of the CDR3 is TGTGCCAGCAGCTTAGCGCTCAGGGGGGGGCCTGGCTTATTACAAGATACGCAGTATTTT. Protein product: CASSLALRGGPGLLQDTQYF.

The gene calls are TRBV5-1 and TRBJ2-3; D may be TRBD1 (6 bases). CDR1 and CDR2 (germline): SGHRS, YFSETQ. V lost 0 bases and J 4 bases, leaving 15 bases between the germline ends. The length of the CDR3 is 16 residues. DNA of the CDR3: TGCGCCAGCAGCTTGGAAGTACAGGGTCCCGCAGATACGCAGTATTTT. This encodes CASSLEVQGPADTQYF.

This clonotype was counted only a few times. In nucleotides, the CDR3 is TGCGCCAGCAGCTTGGCCACAGGGAGCAATCAGCCCCAGCATTTT. Protein: CASSLATGSNQPQHF. This chain joins TRBV5-1 and TRBJ1-5; D possibly corresponds to TRBD1 (6 bases). Trimming removed 0 bases at V and 1 base at J, with 8 bases between. CDR1 and CDR2 from the germline V gene are SGHRS and YFSETQ. This CDR3 spans 15 amino acids.

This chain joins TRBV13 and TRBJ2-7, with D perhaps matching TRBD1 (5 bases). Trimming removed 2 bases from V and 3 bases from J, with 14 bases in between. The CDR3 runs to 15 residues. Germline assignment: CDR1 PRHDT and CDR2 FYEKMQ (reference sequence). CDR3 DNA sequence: TGTGCCAGCAGCTTACTTCAGGGCCCGGGCTACGAGCAGTACTTC. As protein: CASSLLQGPGYEQYF.

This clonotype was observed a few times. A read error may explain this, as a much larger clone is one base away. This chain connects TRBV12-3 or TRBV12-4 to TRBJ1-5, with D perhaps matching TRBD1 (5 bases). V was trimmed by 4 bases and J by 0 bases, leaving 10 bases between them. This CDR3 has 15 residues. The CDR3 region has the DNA TGTGCCAGCAGTTCCCGACAGTATAGCAATCAGCCCCAGCATTTT. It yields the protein CASSSRQYSNQPQHF.

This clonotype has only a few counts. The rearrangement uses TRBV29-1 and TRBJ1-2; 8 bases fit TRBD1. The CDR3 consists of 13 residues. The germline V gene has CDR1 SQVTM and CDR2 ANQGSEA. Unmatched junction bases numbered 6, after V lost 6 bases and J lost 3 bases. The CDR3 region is CSVRTGLDYGYTF. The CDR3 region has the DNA TGCAGCGTGAGGACAGGGCTAGACTATGGCTACACCTTC.